The clone carrying this TCR beta chain was detected ten times or more. Its antigen is not known. This specimen belongs to a study of T cells after yellow fever vaccination. General observations from the study: The booster saw the reappearance of most primary-vaccination clones (roughly 95% CD4, 80% to 90% CD8).

One entry per CDR3 protein, called by TCRdb with MiXCR from the 5' RACE reads. Counted here are 150,000 to 200,000 distinct CDR3 sequences, 8% to 13% occurring once; the ten biggest clones make up just over 35%. This specimen consisted of CD8+ T cells sorted from PBMCs, obtained 15 days after the yellow fever booster vaccination. This receptor was taken from a man aged 18 to 30 who received the YFV17D yellow fever vaccine.

The DNA for the CDR3 is TGTGCCAGCAGTTTATCCCCGGACGGTGGGGCCCTAAAGACCCAGTACTTC. It specifies CASSLSPDGGALKTQYF. The rearrangement uses TRBV27 and TRBJ2-5, with D possibly TRBD1 on 5 matching bases. This CDR3 region has 17 residues. Trimming shortened V by 0 bases and J by 6 bases, and 20 bases separated the two germline ends. The V gene's germline CDR1 is MNHEY and CDR2 SMNVEV (reference sequence).